The following is a T cell receptor (beta chain) sequence with its context. Its antigen is currently unknown. These data come from a study of vaccination effects on CD4 cells after COVID-19. CD4+ T cell isolation took place after less than 13 days of culture. Convalescent patients had PCR-confirmed SARS-CoV-2 infection between March and December 2020. Days 3 and 7 saw half the medium replaced with IL-2 medium. The CDR3 consists of 12 residues. The V end lost 1 base, the J end lost 9 bases, and 10 bases lay between the germline ends. In germline, CDR1 is GTSNPN, CDR2 SVGIG (reference sequence). Study findings and constraints: Few convalescent patients were studied, and early post-infection samples were lacking.

Only in-frame clones appear in the TCRdb table, and some are missing; sequencing was by immunoSEQ multiplex PCR. Altogether approximately 60,000 clones are present, under 85% being singletons, with the ten largest covering approximately 20%. The rearrangement links TRBV30 to TRBJ2-1, with D tentatively TRBD2 (5 bases). The sequencing here drew on CD4+ T cells from PBMCs cultured without peptide, taken before COVID-19 vaccination. This receptor was identified in a human donor who had a prior SARS-CoV-2 infection. The CDR3 DNA reads as TGTGCCTGGAGTGACCCGGGGAGTGAGCAGTTCTTC. Its protein is CAWSDPGSEQFF.